The 21 T cell receptor beta chains below were found in one sample sequenced in a study of graft-versus-host responses after intestinal transplantation. No antigen has been assigned to these receptors. The repertoire was sequenced with immunoSEQ multiplex PCR; TCRdb's copy has only in-frame clones and lacks some. The repertoire has fewer than 95,000 clones, roughly 93% of them found once; the top ten carry less than 0.5%. Specimen: unstimulated CD8+ T cells sorted from spleen or lymph node cells, collected before intestinal transplant. Source of these receptors: a human donor who received an intestinal transplant.

This clone was observed a single time. The chain uses TRBV9 and TRBJ1-1, with TRBD1 as a possible D gene (5 bases). This CDR3 is 14 amino acids long. V shed 0 bases and J shed 2 bases, with 8 bases lying between them. Germline lookup yields CDR1 SGDLS and CDR2 YYNGEE. CDR3 bases: TGTGCCAGCAGCGTAGGGGGGGATAACACTGAAGCTTTCTTT. Amino acid sequence: CASSVGGDNTEAFF.

V is TRBV7-9 and J is TRBJ2-7; 13 bases are shared with TRBD2. CDR3 size: 17 residues. Germline trimming cut 4 bases from V and 2 bases from J; bases unmatched to any gene: 8. Per germline, CDR1 SEHNR and CDR2 FQNEAQ (reference sequence). The chain's CDR3 is CASSSNDGLAGAYEQYF. The CDR3 nucleotides read TGTGCCAGCAGCTCAAACGACGGACTAGCGGGAGCCTACGAGCAGTACTTC.

This clone was found once. This chain joins TRBV5-6 and TRBJ2-7; TRBD1 aligns across 8 bases. Per the germline V gene, CDR1 is SGHDT and CDR2 is YYEEEE. Trimming at V came to 0 bases and at J to 5 bases, leaving 7 bases not matched to a gene. CDR3 length: 15 residues. The CDR3 nucleotides are TGTGCCAGCAGCTTGGGACAGGGGATTTACCACGAGCAGTACTTC. As protein: CASSLGQGIYHEQYF.

The rearrangement links TRBV6-5 to TRBJ2-7, with 9 bases identical to TRBD2. This CDR3 region has 15 residues. Unmatched junction bases numbered 5, after V lost 0 bases and J lost 5 bases. The germline CDR1 and CDR2 sequences are MNHEY and SVGAGI. The CDR3 DNA is TGTGCCAGCAGTTACTCTAGCGGGAGACTAGACGAGCAGTACTTC. It encodes CASSYSSGRLDEQYF.

Note on this clone: Other DNA sequences of this sample code for an identical CDR3. The rearrangement uses TRBV19 and TRBJ2-7; maybe TRBD2 (5 bases). This CDR3 is built from 13 residues. Germline CDR1 and CDR2: LNHDA and SQIVND (reference sequence). V lost 5 bases and J lost 2, with 10 bases in between. The CDR3 here is CASSPGFTYEQYF. CDR3 DNA sequence: TGTGCCAGTAGTCCGGGATTCACCTACGAGCAGTACTTC.

This clone has a handful of counts. The chain has TRBV27 and TRBJ2-7; 7 nucleotides match TRBD1. CDR1 and CDR2 (germline): MNHEY, SMNVEV (reference sequence). This CDR3 has 14 amino acids. J lost 4 bases, V lost 3 bases, and 6 bases had no gene match. In DNA form, the CDR3 reads TGTGCCAGCAGTTTGGGGACCAGGGGGTACGAGCAGTACTTC. This translates into CASSLGTRGYEQYF.

The CDR3 sequence is CASSLRTSGGPAVEQFF. Written as DNA, the CDR3 is TGTGCCAGCAGCCTCCGGACTAGCGGGGGGCCGGCGGTTGAGCAGTTCTTC. V is TRBV9 and J is TRBJ2-1, with TRBD2 matching over 14 bases. Germline CDR1 and CDR2: SGDLS and YYNGEE. V lost 4 bases to trimming and J lost 9 bases; unmatched junction nucleotides: 12. This CDR3 spans 17 amino acids.

This chain links TRBV5-6 with TRBJ2-7; a possible D gene is TRBD2 (5 bases). The germline CDR1 and CDR2 sequences are SGHDT and YYEEEE. The CDR3 length is 13 residues. The V and J ends lost 0 bases and 7 bases respectively, with 11 bases between them. Here the CDR3 DNA reads TGTGCCAGCAGCTTGGAATCCCCGGGGGAGCAGTACTTC. It translates to CASSLESPGEQYF.

V is TRBV7-8 and J is TRBJ2-1; 12 nucleotides line up with TRBD2. Germline lookup yields CDR1 SGHVS and CDR2 FQNEAQ. V gave up 2 bases and J gave up 8 bases; unmatched junction bases: 4. The CDR3 length is 15 residues. CDR3 loop: CASSLLAGGPYEQFF. CDR3 nucleotides: TGTGCCAGCAGCTTACTAGCGGGAGGGCCATATGAGCAGTTCTTC.

The chain combines TRBV7-8 with TRBJ2-3, with D possibly being TRBD2 (6 bases). The CDR3 runs 19 residues. Trimming removed 3 bases from V and 0 bases from J, with 22 bases in between. The V gene's germline CDR1 is SGHVS and CDR2 FQNEAQ. The CDR3 DNA follows: TGTGCCAGCAGCTTTCCCTTACAAATATGGGGGACTAGCACAGATACGCAGTATTTT. Translated: CASSFPLQIWGTSTDTQYF.

Notes on this clone: Other DNA sequences from this sample encode an identical CDR3 as well. CDR3 protein: CASSLGQGGNSPLHF. The CDR3 nucleotides are TGTGCCAGCAGCTTGGGCCAGGGGGGTAATTCACCCCTCCACTTT. The chain carries TRBV5-6 and TRBJ1-6; the match to TRBD1 covers 7 bases. Germline CDR1 is SGHDT and CDR2 is YYEEEE. Trimming cost V 0 bases and J 6 bases; bases outside gene matches: 3. This CDR3 region has 15 residues.

This chain uses TRBV7-9 with TRBJ1-2; 7 positions agree with TRBD1. Germline V CDR1 and CDR2: SEHNR, FQNEAQ (reference sequence). V was pared by 5 bases and J by 3 bases, with 12 bases of the junction left unmatched. This CDR3 spans 16 amino acids. This CDR3 reads CASSPRTGVGDYGYTF. The CDR3 DNA follows: TGTGCCAGCAGCCCCCGCACAGGGGTAGGGGACTATGGCTACACCTTC.

This sequence joins TRBV27 and TRBJ1-5, with 7 bases aligning to TRBD1. The length of the CDR3 is 14 residues. CDR1 and CDR2 from the germline V gene are MNHEY and SMNVEV (reference sequence). J lost 7 bases, V lost 4 bases, and 7 bases had no gene match. This CDR3 reads CASSSDRVGQPQHF. CDR3 nucleotide sequence: TGTGCCAGCAGTTCCGACAGGGTAGGACAGCCCCAGCATTTT.

The CDR3 nucleotides read TGTGCCAGCAGCTTAGTATCAGGGCGCGAGCAGTACTTC. This gives the protein CASSLVSGREQYF. The genes are TRBV7-2 and TRBJ2-7, with a tentative D call TRBD1 (5 bases). The CDR3 is 13 amino acids. The V end was cut by 1 base, the J end by 6 bases, with 10 bases between. Germline values: CDR1 SGHTA, CDR2 FQGNSA.

CDR3 DNA: TGTGCCAGTAGTATCTTTCCAGGGGCCATAAGACTGAACACCGGGGAGCTGTTTTTT. Translated, it gives CASSIFPGAIRLNTGELFF. The J gene is TRBJ2-2, the V gene TRBV19; D is possibly TRBD1 (6 bases). Trimming took 3 bases from V and 1 from J, leaving 21 bases between them. Germline CDR1 LNHDA, CDR2 SQIVND (reference sequence). This CDR3 has 19 amino acids. Drawing the rest from reference TRBV19 and TRBJ2-2, the complete variable domain is DGGITQSPKYLFRKEGQNVTLSCEQNLNHDAMYWYRQDPGQGLRLIYYSQIVNDFQKGDIAEGYSVSREKKESFPLTVTSAQKNPTAFYLCASSIFPGAIRLNTGELFFGEGSRLTVL.

V gene TRBV7-2 combines with J gene TRBJ2-2; D is possibly TRBD2 (5 bases). Trimming pared 3 bases from V and 7 bases from J, leaving 18 bases between. The germline gives CDR1 SGHTA, CDR2 FQGNSA. The CDR3 runs 16 residues. The chain's CDR3 is CASSLGPWRISGELFF. The CDR3 DNA follows: TGTGCCAGCAGCTTGGGTCCTTGGAGGATAAGCGGGGAGCTGTTTTTT.

J is TRBJ2-5 and V is TRBV19, with TRBD2 as a possible D gene (5 bases). Per the germline V gene, CDR1 is LNHDA and CDR2 is SQIVND (reference sequence). The CDR3 has 14 amino acids. With 3 bases removed from V and 4 bases from J, the gap between germline ends came to 12 bases. The CDR3 coding sequence is TGTGCCAGTAGTATTGGGTTAGCGCGAGAGACCCAGTACTTC. It encodes CASSIGLARETQYF.

The chain uses TRBV2 and TRBJ1-5, with TRBD1 matching 7 bases. This CDR3 has 14 amino acids. Germline V CDR1 and CDR2: SNHLY, FYNNEI. Trimming took 2 bases from V and 5 from J; bases not matched to a gene: 3. The CDR3 region is CASSETGEDQPQHF. The DNA for the CDR3 is TGTGCCAGCAGTGAAACAGGGGAGGATCAGCCCCAGCATTTT.

The chain combines TRBV7-9 with TRBJ1-5; possible D gene TRBD1, 5 bases. This CDR3 has 14 residues. V lost 4 bases, J lost 7 bases, and 14 bases lay in between. CDR1 and CDR2 from the germline V gene are SEHNR and FQNEAQ (reference sequence). The CDR3 DNA follows: TGTGCCAGCAGCTCGGGACTGGGAATACAGCCCCAGCATTTT. It codes for CASSSGLGIQPQHF.

This clone was observed a handful of times. The rearrangement joins TRBV19 to TRBJ1-4; no firm D call. The V end was cut by 6 bases, the J end by 13 bases, with 24 bases between. Per germline, CDR1 LNHDA and CDR2 SQIVND (reference sequence). The CDR3 contains 15 residues. The CDR3: CASSPGSFPSMGLFF. In nucleotides, the CDR3 is TGTGCCAGTAGCCCCGGGTCTTTCCCTTCGATGGGACTGTTTTTT.

The gene calls are TRBV4-2 and TRBJ1-1; 8 positions match TRBD1. Germline CDR1 is LGHNA and CDR2 is YNFKEQ. The CDR3 loop spans 16 amino acids. The V segment lost 0 bases and the J segment 1 base; nucleotides outside the gene matches: 4. The CDR3 protein is CASSQDRGTGNTEAFF. The CDR3 DNA follows: TGTGCCAGCAGCCAAGATCGTGGGACAGGGAACACTGAAGCTTTCTTT.